This T cell receptor beta chain originates from a study of beta chain bispecific antibodies for T cell cancers. Study background: Sequenced cells survived coculture with leukemia lines plus bispecific antibodies. Study-wide results and caveats: TRBV5-6, highly similar to TRBV5-5, is cross-recognized by anti-TRBV5-5 antibody. In these mixed samples, most targeted TRBV reads derived from the leukemia cell line.

TCRdb reprocessed the 5' RACE reads via MiXCR and lists one record per CDR3 protein. The top ten hold 6.9% of the sample, which has roughly 15,000 distinct CDR3 sequences, approximately 2% seen once. This clonotype was observed many times. What it binds is unknown. Blood mononuclear cells were expanded for about 3 days using either OKT3 anti-CD3 antibody or CD3/CD28 beads. Culture medium contained IL-2 at around 110 IU/ml and IL-7 at about 5.4 ng/ml. About 5 x 10^4 normal T cells were cocultured with about 5 x 10^4 target cells and bispecific antibody. CDR3 size: 21 residues. V dropped 0 bases and J dropped 4 bases, with 29 bases sitting between them. Germline CDR1 MNHEY, CDR2 SVGAGI.

The sequence derives from a human donor in good health. Some clones in this sample may be carry-over from other donors' samples. The chain combines TRBV6-5 with TRBJ2-3, with D perhaps matching TRBD1 or TRBD2 (6 bases each). The source material was healthy donor T cells cultured with leukemia cells. CDR3: CASSYSPRGTPGGRIPDTQYF. CDR3 DNA: TGTGCCAGCAGTTACTCCCCCCGTGGGACACCTGGTGGGAGGATTCCAGATACGCAGTATTTT.